This T cell receptor (beta chain) was identified during a study of graft-versus-host responses after intestinal transplantation. For the study at large: Multivisceral, liver-intestinal, or isolated intestinal grafts were transplanted into recipients. Recipients across the board were started on anti-thymocyte globulin induction, then kept on tacrolimus and steroids for approximately three years.

Whole-study results and caveats: Peak circulating GvH clone levels tracked with early post-transplant HvG declines. Graft-donor T cell macrochimerism coincided with high graft-versus-host to host-versus-graft clonal ratios in allografts.

Details on this clone: Its antigen remains unidentified.

Assay: immunoSEQ multiplex PCR; the TCRdb copy retains only in-frame clones and omits some. This table has some 40,000 clones, approximately 90% appearing once. This CDR3 spans 20 amino acids. The germline V gene has CDR1 MNHNS and CDR2 SASEGT. V was pared by 4 bases and J by 0 bases, with 18 bases of the junction left unmatched. Once graft tissue had been processed, intraepithelial and lamina propria lymphocytes were released. The origin of this receptor is a human patient who received an intestinal transplant, so some T cells may come from the graft donor. This material consisted of ileum tissue, taken 200 to 210 days after intestinal transplant. The genes are TRBV6-1 and TRBJ2-1; 7 bases fit TRBD2. In DNA form, the CDR3 reads TGTGCCAGCAGTGTAGGTTATGGACTAGTAGCCCTCCCCTCCTACAATGAGCAGTTCTTC. It encodes CASSVGYGLVALPSYNEQFF.